This TCR beta chain originates from a study of CD4 T cells in relation to SARS-CoV-2 and coronaviruses. Assay: immunoSEQ multiplex PCR; the TCRdb copy retains only in-frame clones and omits some. The sample lists approximately 64,000 clones, 94% occurring once. Comment on this clone: Its antigen remains unidentified.

Unexposed donor CD4+ T cells date from about 2011-2019, before the COVID-19 pandemic. Points from the study as a whole: Samples before the pandemic and after infection were not matched within any donor. According to naive versus memory sequencing, detected responses are memory recall, not newly primed. Monoreactive clones expanded significantly more to SARS-CoV-2 than crossreactive clones did.

The length of the CDR3 is 15 residues. The germline V and J ends were trimmed by 5 bases and 0 bases, with 10 bases remaining between them. Per germline, CDR1 LNHDA and CDR2 SQIVND (reference sequence). The TCR originated in a human donor in good health. Sequenced sample: naive CD4+ T cells from PBMCs. The subset denotes: naive CD4+ T cells isolated by negative enrichment. The chain employs TRBV19 and TRBJ1-4, with D hard to call. CDR3 coding DNA: TGTGCCAGTAGTTTGACTTCTTCAACTAATGAAAAACTGTTTTTT. It is translated as CASSLTSSTNEKLFF.